Presented here are 20 T cell receptor beta chains from one specimen sequenced in a study of T cell repertoires in cytomegalovirus infection. TCRdb ran MiXCR on the reads and lists one entry per CDR3 protein. The sample consists of under 200,000 distinct CDR3 sequences, 28% of them appearing once. Material: PBMCs. These receptors originate from a human donor in good health (CMV status not recorded). Some clones in this sample may be carry-over from other donors' samples.

The V gene is TRBV20-1, the J gene TRBJ2-7, with 11 bases lining up with TRBD1. Losses at the gene ends were 5 bases for V and 3 bases for J; bases not matched to a gene: 6. The CDR3 length is 14 residues. Per germline, CDR1 DFQATT and CDR2 SNEGSKA (reference sequence). Written as DNA, the CDR3 is TGCAGTGCTGGCACCGGGACAGGGGGCTACGAGCAGTACTTC. Protein sequence: CSAGTGTGGYEQYF.

This clonotype was counted between two and nine times. The chain joins TRBV7-9 to TRBJ1-1, with TRBD1 identical over 7 bases. CDR3 length: 14 amino acids. The germline CDR1 and CDR2 sequences are SEHNR and FQNEAQ (reference sequence). V lost 0 bases and J lost 6; bases outside the gene matches: 4. For the CDR3, the DNA is TGTGCCAGCAGCTTAGCGCACAGGGGCGCTGAAGCTTTCTTT. As protein: CASSLAHRGAEAFF.

This chain links TRBV2 with TRBJ1-1; D not certain. V was clipped by 6 bases and J by 4 bases, with 12 bases between them. Germline loops: CDR1 SNHLY, CDR2 FYNNEI. The CDR3 runs to 13 residues. The CDR3 here is CASRTGPITEAFF. CDR3 bases: TGTGCCAGCAGGACTGGGCCGATCACTGAAGCTTTCTTT. Full variable domain (remainder filled in from reference TRBV2 and TRBJ1-1): EPEVTQTPSHQVTQMGQEVILRCVPISNHLYFYWYRQILGQKVEFLVSFYNNEISEKSEIFDDQFSVERPDGSNFTLKIRSTKLEDSAMYFCASRTGPITEAFFGQGTRLTVV.

The J gene is TRBJ1-4, the V gene TRBV11-2, with TRBD1 as a possible D gene (5 bases). CDR1 and CDR2 from the germline V gene are SGHAT and FQNNGV. This CDR3 spans 18 amino acids. V lost 4 bases to trimming and J lost 5 bases, with 23 bases between them. The CDR3 is CASSSYRPSQGRNEKLFF. CDR3 nucleotides: TGTGCCAGCAGCTCGTACCGCCCCTCGCAGGGTAGGAATGAAAAACTGTTTTTT. The full variable domain, its missing parts supplied by reference TRBV11-2 and TRBJ1-4, is EAGVAQSPRYKIIEKRQSVAFWCNPISGHATLYWYQQILGQGPKLLIQFQNNGVVDDSQLPKDRFSAERLKGVDSTLKIQPAKLEDSAVYLCASSSYRPSQGRNEKLFFGSGTQLSVL.

The chain joins TRBV7-2 to TRBJ1-1; 7 bases align to TRBD1. Losses at the gene ends were 5 bases for V and 5 bases for J; bases not matched to a gene: 5. Germline V gives CDR1 SGHTA, CDR2 FQGNSA. The CDR3 extends over 13 amino acids. The CDR3: CASSIDRVTEAFF. Here the CDR3 DNA reads TGTGCCAGCAGCATCGACAGGGTGACTGAAGCTTTCTTT.

This chain links TRBV7-2 with TRBJ2-7; D gene ambiguous. V gave up 5 bases and J gave up 1 base, with 15 bases separating them. There are 15 residues in the CDR3. CDR1 and CDR2 from the germline V gene are SGHTA and FQGNSA. DNA for the CDR3: TGTGCCAGCAGCCCCCGTGGGGATGCATCCTACGAGCAGTACTTC. Translating it yields CASSPRGDASYEQYF.

This clonotype was picked up many times. The V call is TRBV6-6, the J call TRBJ2-3; D is unclear. CDR1 and CDR2 (germline): MNHNY, SVGAGI (reference sequence). The CDR3 totals 13 residues. V dropped 10 bases and J dropped 4 bases, with 15 bases sitting between them. The CDR3 sequence: CAISDGEPDTQYF. The CDR3 coding sequence is TGTGCCATCTCGGACGGAGAACCAGATACGCAGTATTTT.

The table lists this clonotype with a few counts. This chain uses TRBV7-9 with TRBJ1-3; D ambiguous. The CDR3 loop spans 16 amino acids. V dropped 4 bases and J dropped 0 bases, with 13 bases sitting between them. Germline V gene sequence: CDR1 SEHNR, CDR2 FQNEAQ (reference sequence). The CDR3 is CASSSRTGSSGNTIYF. The CDR3 DNA is TGTGCCAGCAGCTCGAGGACCGGCTCCTCTGGAAACACCATATATTTT.

This clonotype turned up a few times. V and J are TRBV7-6 and TRBJ2-7; 7 nucleotides agree with TRBD2. V shed 7 bases and J 3 bases; nucleotides not matched to a gene: 9. CDR3 size: 14 residues. Looked up from germline, CDR1 is SGHVS and CDR2 is FNYEAQ. This CDR3 reads CASTRAGVSYEQYF. The CDR3 nucleotides read TGTGCCAGCACCCGTGCGGGGGTCAGCTACGAGCAGTACTTC.

The chain recombines TRBV11-2 with TRBJ2-7, with 8 positions matching TRBD2. Unmatched junction bases numbered 3, after V lost 1 base and J lost 1 base. This CDR3 is built from 15 residues. Germline loops: CDR1 SGHAT, CDR2 FQNNGV. The CDR3 sequence is CASSLARGGSYEQYF. CDR3 nucleotide sequence: TGTGCCAGCAGCTTAGCACGCGGGGGGTCCTACGAGCAGTACTTC.

This clonotype showed up just a few times. The CDR3 reads CASSLSQGRIKSGANVLTF. The CDR3, as DNA: TGTGCCAGCAGCTTATCGCAGGGCCGAATAAAATCTGGGGCCAACGTCCTGACTTTC. This sequence joins TRBV7-8 and TRBJ2-6; TRBD1 might be the D (5 bases). The CDR3 consists of 19 residues. Germline V gives CDR1 SGHVS, CDR2 FQNEAQ. V lost 2 bases, J lost 1 base, and 18 bases lay in between.

This clonotype came up many times. CDR3 sequence: CASSSRTERGYTF. As DNA, the CDR3 is TGTGCCAGCAGCTCCCGGACAGAAAGGGGCTACACCTTC. The rearrangement joins TRBV7-2 to TRBJ1-2; weak D call: TRBD1 (6 bases). Germline V lookup: CDR1 SGHTA, CDR2 FQGNSA. CDR3 length: 13 amino acids. V lost 4 bases and J 8 bases, leaving 14 bases between the germline ends.

J is TRBJ2-5 and V is TRBV28; 9 bases match TRBD1. With 2 bases clipped from V and 7 bases from J, the junction kept 5 bases outside the gene matches. Germline CDR1 and CDR2: MDHEN and SYDVKM. The length of the CDR3 is 14 residues. The CDR3 region has the DNA TGTGCCAGCAGTTTAGGACAGGGGTCCTTGACCCAGTACTTC. This codes for CASSLGQGSLTQYF.

The chain is built from TRBV12-3 or TRBV12-4 and TRBJ1-3; D gene unclear. The CDR3 has 15 residues. Trimming cost V 6 bases and J 2 bases, with 14 bases left between them. This chain's CDR3 is CASSAGSTTGNTIYF. Written as DNA, the CDR3 is TGTGCCAGCAGCGCGGGGTCGACGACTGGAAACACCATATATTTT.

The chain couples TRBV20-1 to TRBJ1-1, with TRBD1 matching 7 bases. Germline assignment: CDR1 DFQATT and CDR2 SNEGSKA (reference sequence). The ends lost 3 bases at V and 1 base at J; junction bases unmatched: 11. The CDR3 runs to 16 residues. The CDR3: CSARRGTVAKNTEAFF. As DNA, the CDR3 is TGCAGTGCTAGGAGAGGGACAGTGGCAAAGAACACTGAAGCTTTCTTT.

The V call is TRBV7-6, the J call TRBJ2-7; unclear D gene. V was pared by 5 bases and J by 4 bases, with 12 bases between. In germline, CDR1 is SGHVS, CDR2 FNYEAQ. CDR3 length equals 13 residues. The CDR3 reads CASSPVQGYEQYF. The CDR3 DNA is TGTGCCAGCAGCCCCGTACAAGGGTACGAGCAGTACTTC.

This clonotype appeared many times. V is TRBV11-2 and J is TRBJ1-2; TRBD1 is a possible D gene (5 bases). The germline V and J ends were trimmed by 0 bases and 7 bases, with 18 bases remaining between them. The CDR3 is 16 amino acids. Per the germline V gene, CDR1 is SGHAT and CDR2 is FQNNGV. The CDR3 reads CASSLDGGRGASGYTF. In nucleotides, the CDR3 is TGTGCCAGCAGCTTAGATGGAGGACGCGGGGCGAGTGGCTACACCTTC. Full variable domain (missing parts from reference TRBV11-2 and TRBJ1-2): EAGVAQSPRYKIIEKRQSVAFWCNPISGHATLYWYQQILGQGPKLLIQFQNNGVVDDSQLPKDRFSAERLKGVDSTLKIQPAKLEDSAVYLCASSLDGGRGASGYTFGSGTRLTVV.

This chain joins TRBV19 and TRBJ1-4; no clear D gene. The CDR3 extends over 19 amino acids. CDR1 is LNHDA and CDR2 is SQIVND in the germline V gene (reference sequence). V was cut by 5 bases and J by 8 bases, with 30 bases left in between. Here the CDR3 DNA reads TGTGCCAGTAGTCCATATCCTTCCAGGACTGGGCCGAGTAAGGAAAAACTGTTTTTT. Translated: CASSPYPSRTGPSKEKLFF.

The chain uses TRBV27 and TRBJ1-1; the D gene is possibly TRBD1 (6 bases). V was cut by 6 bases and J by 6 bases, with 20 bases left in between. The CDR3 runs to 15 residues. Per the germline V gene, CDR1 is MNHEY and CDR2 is SMNVEV (reference sequence). The CDR3 coding sequence is TGTGCCAGCAGGCCGCACAAGGGGGAACGACCTGAAGCTTTCTTT. The encoded protein is CASRPHKGERPEAFF.

This clonotype occurred many times. The chain is built from TRBV12-3 or TRBV12-4 and TRBJ1-2; 9 bases are shared with TRBD1. The CDR3 length is 13 residues. Losses at the gene ends were 6 bases for V and 3 bases for J; bases not matched to a gene: 2. This CDR3 reads CASRRTGDYGYTF. Here the CDR3 DNA reads TGTGCCAGCAGACGGACAGGGGACTATGGCTACACCTTC.